The sample holds a few counts of the clone carrying this T cell receptor (beta chain). Its antigen is still unknown. Time point of the sample: late sampling 161 to 241 days after vaccination in three convalescent patients. The treatment here: approximately 9-day PBMC culture with coronavirus spike peptide pools or control peptides (ViraFEST assay). ViraFEST stimulated the growth of antigen-specific T cells using peptide pools and subsequently profiled their TCRs by sequencing. The sample is drawn from a study of vaccination and CD4 T cells after COVID-19. The wider study: It was a median approximately 92 days after diagnosis, with a range of 35 to 161, that post-COVID samples were drawn.

The Oncomine TCR Beta short-read assay generated sequence data from the DNA of cultured CD4+ T cells. TCRdb itself ran the PCR reads through MiXCR, one entry per CDR3 protein. The top ten clones hold approximately 13% of a sample with about 21,000 distinct CDR3 sequences, 46% of them seen once. V was clipped by 6 bases and J by 5 bases; unmatched bases: 14. Germline V gene data show CDR1 as SEHNR and CDR2 as FQNEAQ (reference sequence). This CDR3 is 17 amino acids long. The TCR originated in a human donor who had recovered from COVID-19. The J gene is TRBJ2-3, the V gene TRBV7-9, with 10 bases that match TRBD2. The source material was CD4+ T cells from blood, cultured in vitro, sampled about 7 months after SARS-CoV-2 vaccination. The CDR3 DNA follows: TGTGCCAGCAGGCCAGGGGGGCTAGCGGGAGATAGAGATACGCAGTATTTT. It encodes CASRPGGLAGDRDTQYF.